Shown below are 18 T cell receptor beta chains from a single sample sequenced in a study of T-cell reconstitution after alpha-beta-depleted transplantation in children. Using unique molecular identifiers, the investigators prepared the TCRbeta library. TCRdb re-called the PCR reads with MiXCR, one entry per CDR3 protein. This table has 700,000 to 950,000 distinct CDR3 sequences, roughly 15% appearing once. This material consisted of PBMCs, mostly from graft donor cells, taken 360 days after TCRalphabeta/CD19-depleted stem cell transplant. These TCRs come from a male patient younger than 18 who had a stem cell transplant for acute lymphoblastic leukemia, so the T cells may come from the graft donor.

This chain links TRBV20-1 with TRBJ1-4; 7 bases fit TRBD1. Trimming at V came to 2 bases and at J to 3 bases, leaving 3 bases not matched to a gene. Per the germline V gene, CDR1 is DFQATT and CDR2 is SNEGSKA (reference sequence). The CDR3 has 14 residues. The CDR3 nucleotides are TGCAGTGCTAGATCCGGGACAGCTAATGAAAAACTGTTTTTT. It is translated as CSARSGTANEKLFF.

This clonotype was detected a few times. V gene TRBV3-1 combines with J gene TRBJ2-3, with 10 bases matching TRBD2. The CDR3 runs 20 residues. CDR1 LGHDT and CDR2 YNNKEL come from the germline V gene (reference sequence). Losses at the gene ends were 0 bases for V and 9 bases for J; bases not matched to a gene: 21. CDR3 region: CASSQDRPSGRLGAGWTQYF. As DNA, the CDR3 is TGTGCCAGCAGCCAAGATCGGCCTAGCGGGAGATTGGGGGCAGGTTGGACGCAGTATTTT.

CDR3 sequence: CASSLVRTSGRTDTQYF. The CDR3 coding sequence is TGTGCCAGCAGCTTGGTTCGGACTAGCGGTAGAACAGATACGCAGTATTTT. This chain joins TRBV5-5 and TRBJ2-3, with TRBD2 matching over 10 bases. Germline lookup yields CDR1 SGHKS and CDR2 YYEKEE (reference sequence). J lost 3 bases, V lost 0 bases, and 7 bases had no gene match. This CDR3 is built from 17 residues.

The chain is built from TRBV25-1 and TRBJ2-1; 14 bases are shared with TRBD2. The CDR3 runs 16 residues. The germline V gene encodes CDR1 MGHDK and CDR2 SYGVNS. Losses at the gene ends were 6 bases for V and 3 bases for J; bases not matched to a gene: 4. CDR3 nucleotides: TGTGCCAGCAGGGGACTAGCGGGAGCCCGCTACAATGAGCAGTTCTTC. Translation gives CASRGLAGARYNEQFF.

Many counts were recorded for this clonotype. V is TRBV7-9 and J is TRBJ2-3; a weak D match, TRBD2 (7 bases). Trimming took off 5 bases at V and 4 bases at J, with 13 bases between the two ends. The CDR3 is made up of 14 amino acids. Germline CDR1 SEHNR, CDR2 FQNEAQ (reference sequence). CDR3 region: CASSPSGGPDTQYF. DNA of the CDR3: TGTGCCAGCAGCCCCTCGGGGGGCCCAGATACGCAGTATTTT.

The CDR3 protein is CSAMGQLNEQYF. The CDR3 bases are TGCAGTGCTATGGGGCAGTTGAACGAGCAGTACTTC. The V call is TRBV20-1, the J call TRBJ2-7; tentative D call: TRBD1 (5 bases). The CDR3 sequence is 12 residues long. From germline, CDR1 is DFQATT and CDR2 SNEGSKA (reference sequence). V lost 4 bases and J lost 5, with 12 bases in between.

At least ten counts were recorded for this clonotype. The gene calls are TRBV11-1 and TRBJ2-7; 12 bases match TRBD2. The V segment lost 4 bases and the J segment 3 bases; nucleotides outside the gene matches: 13. This CDR3 region has 18 residues. Per germline, CDR1 SGHAT and CDR2 FQDESV (reference sequence). DNA for the CDR3: TGTGCCAGCAGCTCCCCCAGACTAGCGGGAGACCCCTTCTACGAGCAGTACTTC. This translates into CASSSPRLAGDPFYEQYF.

This clonotype was seen only a few times. This chain joins TRBV11-2 and TRBJ2-7; the D gene could be TRBD1 or TRBD2 (5 bases each). V gave up 5 bases and J gave up 0 bases, with 23 bases separating them. Germline CDR1 and CDR2: SGHAT and FQNNGV. The CDR3 has 18 residues. CDR3 bases: TGTGCCAGCAGCACGCCCAAGACTGGGACGGCGTACTCCTACGAGCAGTACTTC. This encodes CASSTPKTGTAYSYEQYF.

This clonotype was observed a handful of times. V gene TRBV24-1 combines with J gene TRBJ2-2; D might be TRBD2 (5 bases). Trimming shortened V by 4 bases and J by 0 bases, and 17 bases separated the two germline ends. Germline lookup yields CDR1 KGHDR and CDR2 SFDVKD. There are 18 residues in the CDR3. The CDR3 nucleotides read TGTGCCACCAGTGACCCCCGACCGGGGAAAACGAACACCGGGGAGCTGTTTTTT. Its translation: CATSDPRPGKTNTGELFF.

In this sample, this clonotype turned up a few times. The V and J genes are TRBV25-1 and TRBJ2-5; 11 nucleotides agree with TRBD2. The germline V gene has CDR1 MGHDK and CDR2 SYGVNS. CDR3 size: 15 residues. With V trimmed by 5 bases and J by 4 bases, 6 bases remained unmatched. The CDR3 nucleotides are TGTGCCAGCAGTAATAGCGGGAGGGGACTAGAGACCCAGTACTTC. Translating gives CASSNSGRGLETQYF.

This clonotype was seen many times. This sequence joins TRBV5-1 and TRBJ1-1, with D perhaps TRBD1 (5 bases). Trimming took off 0 bases at V and 1 base at J, with 19 bases between the two ends. This CDR3 spans 18 amino acids. Germline CDR1 is SGHRS and CDR2 is YFSETQ. CDR3 sequence: CASSLGGRADLANTEAFF. In DNA form, the CDR3 reads TGCGCCAGCAGCTTGGGAGGCAGGGCGGATTTGGCGAACACTGAAGCTTTCTTT.

This rearrangement joins TRBV9 to TRBJ2-3, with a weak D call TRBD2 (6 bases). CDR1 and CDR2 (germline): SGDLS, YYNGEE. V gave up 0 bases and J gave up 6 bases, with 14 bases separating them. The CDR3 loop spans 15 amino acids. For the CDR3, the DNA is TGTGCCAGCAGCGTAGAACAGCGGAGGGCGGATACGCAGTATTTT. Amino acid sequence: CASSVEQRRADTQYF.

The rearrangement joins TRBV7-6 to TRBJ2-3, with D possibly being TRBD1 (5 bases). The CDR3 is 12 residues long. The V gene lost 8 bases and the J gene lost 4 bases, with 10 bases spanning the gap. Germline values: CDR1 SGHVS, CDR2 FNYEAQ. CDR3 nucleotide sequence: TGTGCCAGCGCAGGGTATGCAGATACGCAGTATTTT. Translation gives CASAGYADTQYF.

This rearrangement joins TRBV12-3 or TRBV12-4 to TRBJ2-2; 10 nucleotides align to TRBD2. With V trimmed by 8 bases and J by 5 bases, 11 bases remained unmatched. The length of the CDR3 is 16 residues. In DNA form, the CDR3 reads TGTGCCAGCGATCAGCGGGAGGGCCGGCGTACCGGGGAGCTGTTTTTT. This gives the protein CASDQREGRRTGELFF.

CDR3 nucleotide sequence: TGTGCCAGCAGCTGGATAGGGAGTTCTGGAAACACCATATATTTT. Protein product: CASSWIGSSGNTIYF. The chain recombines TRBV7-9 with TRBJ1-3; D gene unclear. This CDR3 has 15 residues. Trimming shortened V by 4 bases and J by 1 base, and 11 bases separated the two germline ends. Germline assignment: CDR1 SEHNR and CDR2 FQNEAQ (reference sequence).

The chain has TRBV5-1 and TRBJ2-7; TRBD1 matches at 8 bases. CDR1 is SGHRS and CDR2 is YFSETQ in the germline V gene. V shed 3 bases and J 2 bases; nucleotides not matched to a gene: 7. The CDR3 has 15 amino acids. CDR3 sequence reads: CASSSRQGPAYEQYF. The CDR3 nucleotides read TGCGCCAGCAGCTCTAGACAGGGGCCGGCCTACGAGCAGTACTTC.

This sequence joins TRBV5-5 and TRBJ2-7; D not certain. Trimming took off 4 bases at V and 0 bases at J, with 23 bases between the two ends. The CDR3 has 18 residues. The germline gives CDR1 SGHKS, CDR2 YYEKEE (reference sequence). In DNA form, the CDR3 reads TGTGCCAGCAGCGCCTCAAGGGTTGTCCGTTACGACTCCTACGAGCAGTACTTC. It translates to CASSASRVVRYDSYEQYF.

This chain connects TRBV20-1 to TRBJ2-7, with TRBD2 matching 8 bases. The CDR3 totals 12 residues. The J segment lost 2 bases and the V segment lost 7 bases, leaving 4 bases of the junction unmatched. Germline CDR1 is DFQATT and CDR2 is SNEGSKA (reference sequence). The CDR3 spells CSVTSDTYEQYF. The CDR3 nucleotides read TGCAGTGTGACTAGCGATACCTACGAGCAGTACTTC.